A single sample is the source of the 25 T cell receptor beta chains below, sequenced in a study of T-cell reconstitution after alpha-beta-depleted transplantation in children. Unique molecular identifiers were built into the TCRbeta library. TCRdb passed the PCR reads through MiXCR, listing each CDR3 protein once. This table has a few hundred thousand distinct CDR3 sequences, 9.7% appearing once. The input for sequencing was PBMCs from the stem cell graft donor, taken from the stem cell graft. The receptors were sampled from a human donor who donated a stem cell graft to a child with SCID.

This clonotype appeared many times. The chain joins TRBV2 to TRBJ1-3; D is unresolved. Germline CDR1 and CDR2: SNHLY and FYNNEI. There are 15 residues in the CDR3. Trimming shortened V by 2 bases and J by 0 bases, and 8 bases separated the two germline ends. The CDR3 coding sequence is TGTGCCAGCAGTGAACAGGCGACCTCTGGAAACACCATATATTTT. This translates into CASSEQATSGNTIYF.

The chain joins TRBV12-3 or TRBV12-4 to TRBJ2-5; D unclear. This CDR3 is built from 13 residues. V dropped 6 bases and J dropped 1 base, with 9 bases sitting between them. This chain's CDR3 is CASSKRSQETQYF. The CDR3 DNA reads TGTGCCAGCAGCAAACGGAGCCAAGAGACCCAGTACTTC.

This clonotype was counted only a few times. The chain couples TRBV3-1 to TRBJ2-1; 8 nucleotides agree with TRBD2. Losses at the gene ends were 1 base for V and 8 bases for J; bases not matched to a gene: 7. In germline, CDR1 is LGHDT, CDR2 YNNKEL (reference sequence). This CDR3 is 15 amino acids long. CDR3 DNA sequence: TGTGCCAGCAGCCAAGGCGGTCCGGGGGGGCATGAGCAGTTCTTC. Translation gives CASSQGGPGGHEQFF.

This clonotype was seen repeatedly, ten times or more. V and J are TRBV5-1 and TRBJ2-2, with D perhaps assigned TRBD1 or TRBD2 (5 bases each). The CDR3 length is 14 residues. Germline V gene lookup returns CDR1 SGHRS and CDR2 YFSETQ. Between the trimmed V and J ends, which lost 7 bases and 6 bases, there was a span of 16 bases. The CDR3 region has the DNA TGCGCCAGCCGGGACGGACCCCAGGCCGGGGAGCTGTTTTTT. Translation: CASRDGPQAGELFF.

This clonotype was observed at least ten times. This chain connects TRBV20-1 to TRBJ1-4; 11 bases are a match to TRBD1. This CDR3 has 16 residues. The junction had 5 bases not matched to a gene; V was cut back by 2 bases and J by 3 bases. CDR1 is DFQATT, CDR2 SNEGSKA, per germline (reference sequence). The CDR3 DNA is TGCAGTGCTAGACCGGACAGGGGGCGGTCTAATGAAAAACTGTTTTTT. Translating it yields CSARPDRGRSNEKLFF.

As to this clonotype: A much bigger clone sits one base away, suggesting this may be a read error. The genes are TRBV5-8 and TRBJ2-1; D possibly corresponds to TRBD2 (6 bases). The CDR3 runs to 14 residues. Germline CDR1 is SGHTS and CDR2 is YDEGEE. CDR3 region: CASSLLGRYKEQFF. CDR3 nucleotides: TGTGCCAGCAGCTTGCTAGGGAGGTACAAAGAGCAGTTCTTC. Based on the CDR3 plus reference TRBV5-8 and TRBJ2-1, the full variable domain is EAGVTQSPTHLIKTRGQQATLRCSPISGHTSVYWYQQALGLGLQFLLWYDEGEERNRGNFPPRFSGRQFPNYSSELNVNALELEDSALYLCASSLLGRYKEQFFGPGTRLTVL.

This clonotype was seen many times. The chain joins TRBV6-1 to TRBJ2-7; 10 bases align to TRBD2. Germline V lookup: CDR1 MNHNS, CDR2 SASEGT. V dropped 4 bases and J dropped 4; count of bases not matched to a gene: 7. The CDR3 length is 15 residues. CDR3 nucleotides: TGTGCCAGCAGTGCTAGCGGGGGACCTCAGTACGAGCAGTACTTC. Translated: CASSASGGPQYEQYF.

This clonotype was recorded at least ten times. The chain carries TRBV27 and TRBJ2-3, with 12 bases aligning to TRBD1. Germline lookup yields CDR1 MNHEY and CDR2 SMNVEV (reference sequence). The CDR3 is 15 residues long. V was clipped by 4 bases and J by 6 bases; unmatched bases: 5. CDR3 residues: CASSSRDRGLDTQYF. Written as DNA, the CDR3 is TGTGCCAGCAGTTCCCGGGACAGGGGGCTGGATACGCAGTATTTT.

This clonotype was picked up many times. The chain combines TRBV5-6 with TRBJ1-1; 9 bases map to TRBD1. Germline-derived CDR1 and CDR2 are SGHDT and YYEEEE. The CDR3 spans 15 residues. V lost 4 bases to trimming and J lost 2 bases; unmatched junction nucleotides: 6. CDR3 loop: CASSGRTGANTEAFF. CDR3 bases: TGTGCCAGCAGCGGGAGGACAGGGGCAAACACTGAAGCTTTCTTT.

This clonotype appeared many times. The chain employs TRBV7-2 and TRBJ1-2; weak D call: TRBD1 (6 bases). Per germline, CDR1 SGHTA and CDR2 FQGNSA. Between the trimmed V and J ends, which lost 8 bases and 5 bases, there was a span of 15 bases. The CDR3 contains 13 residues. The CDR3 DNA is TGTGCCAGCCGTAAGGGGGTGGAGTATGGCTACACCTTC. It codes for CASRKGVEYGYTF.

At least ten counts were recorded for this clonotype. The chain combines TRBV5-1 with TRBJ1-5; perhaps TRBD1 as D (6 bases). Germline V gives CDR1 SGHRS, CDR2 YFSETQ. Between the trimmed V and J ends, which lost 2 bases and 8 bases, there was a span of 11 bases. The CDR3 has 13 residues. The CDR3 loop is CASSLQGVEPQHF. The CDR3 coding sequence is TGCGCCAGCAGCTTACAGGGAGTGGAGCCCCAGCATTTT.

In its sample, this clonotype was seen many times. This chain links TRBV18 with TRBJ2-2; D not resolved. V was trimmed by 0 bases and J by 6 bases, leaving 5 bases between them. Germline V gene data show CDR1 as KGHSH and CDR2 as LQKENI. This CDR3 region has 13 residues. CDR3 bases: TGTGCCAGCTCACCACCTTCTGCCGGGGAGCTGTTTTTT. Protein product: CASSPPSAGELFF.

V and J are TRBV7-3 and TRBJ2-3, with a possible D match to TRBD1 (5 bases). V was trimmed by 2 bases and J by 4 bases, leaving 13 bases between them. Germline V CDR1 and CDR2: SGHTA, FQGTGA. The CDR3 runs to 15 residues. The CDR3 bases are TGTGCCAGCAGCTTATTAGCCCAGGGTGCAGATACGCAGTATTTT. This translates into CASSLLAQGADTQYF.

This clonotype was found many times. This chain joins TRBV5-1 and TRBJ2-1; possible D gene TRBD1, 5 bases. The CDR3 has 16 residues. Per the germline V gene, CDR1 is SGHRS and CDR2 is YFSETQ. V shed 5 bases and J shed 6 bases, with 21 bases lying between them. CDR3 sequence (DNA): TGCGCCAGCAGAAAAGAGGCAGGGTCGAGGTTCAATGAGCAGTTCTTC. It translates to CASRKEAGSRFNEQFF.

This clonotype was recorded many times. The V call is TRBV20-1, the J call TRBJ2-5; D may be TRBD2 (6 bases). The V and J ends lost 3 bases and 3 bases respectively, with 17 bases between them. In germline, CDR1 is DFQATT, CDR2 SNEGSKA (reference sequence). The CDR3 contains 15 residues. The CDR3 sequence: CSASFLGGLKETQYF. The CDR3 DNA follows: TGCAGTGCTAGTTTCCTCGGGGGACTGAAAGAGACCCAGTACTTC.

This clonotype occurred once. The chain combines TRBV28 with TRBJ2-7; D is perhaps TRBD1 (6 bases). Trimming took 6 bases from V and 2 from J, leaving 11 bases between them. Germline V lookup: CDR1 MDHEN, CDR2 SYDVKM. The CDR3 runs 13 residues. The CDR3 DNA is TGTGCCAGCAGACCCGGACAGCCCTACGAGCAGTACTTC. Translation gives CASRPGQPYEQYF.

This clonotype showed up many times. The chain has TRBV5-1 and TRBJ2-3; a possible D gene is TRBD1 (6 bases). The CDR3 has 16 amino acids. CDR1 and CDR2 from the germline V gene are SGHRS and YFSETQ. The germline V and J ends were trimmed by 1 base and 2 bases, with 14 bases remaining between them. The CDR3 spells CASSLSSTGYTDTQYF. For the CDR3, the DNA is TGCGCCAGCAGCTTGTCGTCTACAGGGTACACAGATACGCAGTATTTT.

This clonotype was recorded at least ten times. This rearrangement joins TRBV20-1 to TRBJ2-5; D gene uncertain. This CDR3 is built from 11 residues. V lost 3 bases and J 7 bases, leaving 9 bases between the germline ends. Germline assignment: CDR1 DFQATT and CDR2 SNEGSKA (reference sequence). The CDR3 DNA is TGCAGTGCTAGTCGCCTTGGGACCCAGTACTTC. Amino acid sequence: CSASRLGTQYF.

This clonotype was observed at least ten times. The J gene is TRBJ2-2, the V gene TRBV5-1; TRBD1 matches at 9 bases. Germline V gene lookup returns CDR1 SGHRS and CDR2 YFSETQ. This CDR3 is 17 amino acids long. V was clipped by 0 bases and J by 6 bases; unmatched bases: 9. CDR3 nucleotides: TGCGCCAGCAGCTTGGACGGGACAGGGTTTTACGCCGGGGAGCTGTTTTTT. It yields the protein CASSLDGTGFYAGELFF.

This clonotype appeared many times. The chain is built from TRBV9 and TRBJ1-1; maybe TRBD1 (5 bases). The V gene lost 2 bases and the J gene lost 0 bases, with 11 bases spanning the gap. CDR1 is SGDLS, CDR2 YYNGEE, per germline. This CDR3 is built from 15 residues. CDR3 loop: CASSVAGRMNTEAFF. The CDR3 DNA follows: TGTGCCAGCAGCGTTGCAGGGCGCATGAACACTGAAGCTTTCTTT.

This clonotype was counted at least ten times. This rearrangement joins TRBV18 to TRBJ1-2; D possibly corresponds to TRBD1 (5 bases). Germline V lookup: CDR1 KGHSH, CDR2 LQKENI. The CDR3 consists of 12 residues. The V end was cut by 6 bases, the J end by 8 bases, with 13 bases between. The CDR3, as DNA: TGTGCCAGCTCTCAAGTGGGGGAAGGCTACACCTTC. Its translation is CASSQVGEGYTF.

This clonotype was observed a handful of times. The rearrangement joins TRBV11-2 to TRBJ2-5, with D possibly matching TRBD2 (6 bases). With 5 bases removed from V and 1 base from J, the gap between germline ends came to 14 bases. CDR1 and CDR2 (germline): SGHAT, FQNNGV. The CDR3 sequence is 15 residues long. The CDR3 here is CASSPRSTSQETQYF. In DNA, the CDR3 is TGTGCCAGCAGCCCACGCTCGACTAGCCAAGAGACCCAGTACTTC.

At least ten counts were recorded for this clonotype. The CDR3 protein is CASSLGALPGEQFF. The CDR3 DNA reads TGTGCCAGCAGTTTAGGCGCCCTCCCAGGCGAGCAGTTCTTC. The rearrangement links TRBV12-3 or TRBV12-4 to TRBJ2-1; D is ambiguous. The CDR3 has 14 amino acids. Trimming took off 1 base at V and 10 bases at J, with 14 bases between the two ends.

This clonotype appeared many times. The rearrangement links TRBV29-1 to TRBJ1-1, with 11 bases identical to TRBD1. J was trimmed by 4 bases and V by 7 bases; bases with no gene match: 11. The germline CDR1 and CDR2 sequences are SQVTM and ANQGSEA. The CDR3 is 15 amino acids. The CDR3 sequence is CSAWTGGGWGTEAFF. The CDR3 DNA follows: TGCAGCGCCTGGACAGGGGGCGGGTGGGGCACTGAAGCTTTCTTT.

This clonotype was observed at least ten times. The gene calls are TRBV20-1 and TRBJ2-6; TRBD1 or TRBD2 may be the D gene (5 bases each). This CDR3 is built from 15 residues. From germline, CDR1 is DFQATT and CDR2 SNEGSKA (reference sequence). V shed 3 bases and J shed 0 bases, with 9 bases lying between them. The CDR3 is CSASWGSSGANVLTF. The DNA for the CDR3 is TGCAGTGCTAGCTGGGGGTCCTCTGGGGCCAACGTCCTGACTTTC.